These 28 T cell receptor beta chains were all obtained from the same sample, sequenced in a study of blood T cell repertoires in COVID-19. Repertoires were generated with immunoSEQ multiplex PCR, while TCRdb's copy carries only in-frame clones and drops some. The sample holds about 210,000 clones; around four fifths are singletons and the top ten take roughly 10%. The sequenced material came from peripheral blood. The receptors here all came from a woman of 80 years or more with COVID-19, enrolled during active disease.

This clone was seen a handful of times. The sample has other DNA sequences that encode this CDR3 too. The chain has TRBV3-1 (or the pseudogene TRBV3-2) and TRBJ2-1; D gene unclear. CDR1 and CDR2 (germline): LGHDT, YNNKEL (reference sequence). The CDR3 has 12 residues. V was cut by 5 bases and J by 5 bases, with 7 bases left in between. The CDR3 protein is CASSFLNNEQFF. Written as DNA, the CDR3 is TGTGCCAGCAGCTTTTTAAACAATGAGCAGTTCTTC.

The chain combines TRBV6-1 with TRBJ1-5, with 7 positions matching TRBD1. V shed 4 bases and J 0 bases; nucleotides not matched to a gene: 6. This CDR3 spans 16 amino acids. In germline, CDR1 is MNHNS, CDR2 SASEGT. The CDR3 bases are TGTGCCAGCAGTGGGGACAGCCCGATTAGCAATCAGCCCCAGCATTTT. It encodes CASSGDSPISNQPQHF.

The chain has TRBV10-3 and TRBJ2-1; TRBD2 matches at 8 bases. J was trimmed by 0 bases and V by 3 bases; bases with no gene match: 4. Germline V gives CDR1 ENHRY, CDR2 SYGVKD. The CDR3 has 16 amino acids. The CDR3 reads CAISDSGGSSYNEQFF. CDR3 coding DNA: TGTGCCATCAGTGACAGCGGGGGTAGCTCCTACAATGAGCAGTTCTTC.

V is TRBV5-1 and J is TRBJ2-3; TRBD2 matches at 9 bases. Looked up from germline, CDR1 is SGHRS and CDR2 is YFSETQ. The CDR3 length is 13 residues. Trimming took 7 bases from V and 2 from J; bases not matched to a gene: 2. The CDR3 DNA is TGCGCCAGCCGGACTAGCGCCACAGATACGCAGTATTTT. As protein: CASRTSATDTQYF.

The chain employs TRBV7-3 and TRBJ1-6; a weak D match, TRBD1 (5 bases). V dropped 2 bases and J dropped 9 bases, with 14 bases sitting between them. Germline values: CDR1 SGHTA, CDR2 FQGTGA. There are 15 residues in the CDR3. The CDR3 sequence is CASSLLGTEGSPLHF. The CDR3, as DNA: TGTGCCAGCAGCTTATTAGGGACTGAAGGTTCACCCCTCCACTTT. The full variable domain, with the rest looked up from reference TRBV7-3 and TRBJ1-6, is GAGVSQTPSNKVTEKGKYVELRCDPISGHTALYWYRQSLGQGPEFLIYFQGTGAADDSGLPNDRFFAVRPEGSVSTLKIQRTERGDSAVYLCASSLLGTEGSPLHFGNGTRLTVT.

This chain joins TRBV6-5 and TRBJ2-7, with 8 bases matching TRBD1. The CDR3 extends over 14 amino acids. Germline assignment: CDR1 MNHEY and CDR2 SVGAGI. V shed 5 bases, J shed 3 bases, and the junction held 6 bases outside the gene matches. CDR3 amino acids: CASSLTGQGYEQYF. The CDR3 DNA follows: TGTGCCAGCAGTCTCACCGGACAGGGCTACGAGCAGTACTTC.

About this clone: Other DNA sequences in the same sample also yield this CDR3. The V call is TRBV5-1, the J call TRBJ1-1; D is perhaps TRBD1 (5 bases). Germline V gene lookup returns CDR1 SGHRS and CDR2 YFSETQ. The CDR3 length is 13 residues. V lost 1 base and J 10 bases, leaving 14 bases between the germline ends. CDR3 protein: CASSLSTGLLAFF. CDR3 bases: TGCGCCAGCAGCTTGAGTACAGGCCTTTTAGCTTTCTTT.

J is TRBJ2-7 and V is TRBV7-8, with 11 bases matching TRBD1. V lost 1 base, J lost 3 bases, and 2 bases stayed unmatched. Germline V CDR1 and CDR2: SGHVS, FQNEAQ. CDR3 size: 15 residues. CDR3 amino acids: CASSLGGTGGYEQYF. CDR3 in DNA: TGTGCCAGCAGCTTAGGCGGGACAGGGGGCTACGAGCAGTACTTC.

The J gene is TRBJ1-2, the V gene TRBV30; D remains ambiguous. Germline V lookup: CDR1 GTSNPN, CDR2 SVGIG (reference sequence). V was cut by 5 bases and J by 2 bases, with 18 bases left in between. The CDR3 has 15 residues. For the CDR3, the DNA is TGTGCCTGGGGGTCCCTTGGAGGGAGGAACTATGGCTACACCTTC. Its translation is CAWGSLGGRNYGYTF.

The gene calls are TRBV5-1 and TRBJ1-5; D not certain. The CDR3 runs to 15 residues. CDR1 is SGHRS, CDR2 YFSETQ, per germline. The germline V and J ends were trimmed by 4 bases and 2 bases, with 13 bases remaining between them. CDR3: CASSREAGGNQPQHF. CDR3 nucleotide sequence: TGCGCCAGCAGCAGGGAGGCAGGTGGCAATCAGCCCCAGCATTTT.

This clone has just one count. V and J are TRBV30 and TRBJ1-2, with D perhaps TRBD1 (6 bases). V shed 5 bases and J shed 3 bases, with 13 bases lying between them. The CDR3 runs 13 residues. Germline loops: CDR1 GTSNPN, CDR2 SVGIG (reference sequence). Here the CDR3 DNA reads TGTGCCTGGGGTACCCAGGGGTACTATGGCTACACCTTC. Translated, it gives CAWGTQGYYGYTF.

The V gene is TRBV19, the J gene TRBJ1-1, with 7 nucleotides matching TRBD1. J gave up 1 base and V 5 bases, and 7 bases lay outside the gene matches. This CDR3 has 15 residues. From germline, CDR1 is LNHDA and CDR2 SQIVND (reference sequence). In DNA, the CDR3 is TGTGCCAGTAGTCCTTGGACAGGCTCGAACACTGAAGCTTTCTTT. It encodes CASSPWTGSNTEAFF.

This chain joins TRBV7-9 and TRBJ1-1; TRBD1 aligns across 8 bases. CDR1 is SEHNR and CDR2 is FQNEAQ in the germline V gene (reference sequence). V lost 6 bases to trimming and J lost 5 bases; unmatched junction nucleotides: 14. The CDR3 is made up of 16 amino acids. The DNA for the CDR3 is TGTGCCAGCAGTTCACTCTATGGACAGGGAGGGACTGAAGCTTTCTTT. Protein: CASSSLYGQGGTEAFF.

The chain joins TRBV27 to TRBJ2-2; D remains unclear. Trimming removed 2 bases from V and 5 bases from J, with 9 bases in between. The germline V gene has CDR1 MNHEY and CDR2 SMNVEV (reference sequence). This CDR3 spans 14 amino acids. In nucleotides, the CDR3 is TGTGCCAGCAGTTTAAAGGTGACAACCGGGGAGCTGTTTTTT. This encodes CASSLKVTTGELFF.

The gene calls are TRBV7-2 and TRBJ1-2; TRBD1 agrees at 9 bases. The ends lost 5 bases at V and 2 bases at J; junction bases unmatched: 6. CDR1 is SGHTA, CDR2 FQGNSA, per germline. The CDR3 has 15 amino acids. CDR3 residues: CASSTGTGMNYGYTF. The CDR3 nucleotides are TGTGCCAGCAGCACCGGGACAGGGATGAACTATGGCTACACCTTC.

The chain recombines TRBV6-1 with TRBJ1-4, with TRBD1 matching over 7 bases. Germline V CDR1 and CDR2: MNHNS, SASEGT. CDR3 size: 13 residues. With 3 bases clipped from V and 7 bases from J, the junction kept 2 bases outside the gene matches. The CDR3 spells CASSDRGSEKLFF. DNA of the CDR3: TGTGCCAGCAGTGACAGGGGGAGTGAAAAACTGTTTTTT.

The gene calls are TRBV9 and TRBJ1-6, with a tentative D call TRBD1 (5 bases). Trimming removed 2 bases from V and 8 bases from J, with 11 bases in between. This CDR3 is 14 amino acids long. Germline CDR1 SGDLS, CDR2 YYNGEE. The CDR3 sequence: CASSVQGYDSPLHF. As DNA, the CDR3 is TGTGCCAGCAGCGTCCAGGGTTATGATTCACCCCTCCACTTT.

The CDR3, as DNA: TGTGCCAGCAGCTTACAGGCGAACACTGAAGCTTTCTTT. The encoded protein is CASSLQANTEAFF. V is TRBV7-9 and J is TRBJ1-1; D ambiguous. The V and J ends lost 2 bases and 1 base respectively, with 5 bases between them. The CDR3 contains 13 residues. Per germline, CDR1 SEHNR and CDR2 FQNEAQ (reference sequence).

This chain uses TRBV5-4 with TRBJ2-3, with D maybe TRBD1 (6 bases). V lost 4 bases to trimming and J lost 1 base, with 16 bases between them. This CDR3 has 16 amino acids. Germline V gene data show CDR1 as SGHNT and CDR2 as YYREEE (reference sequence). The CDR3 reads CASSPRPGQGTDTQYF. CDR3 DNA sequence: TGTGCCAGCAGCCCACGACCGGGACAAGGCACAGATACGCAGTATTTT.

The chain carries TRBV9 and TRBJ1-1; TRBD1 agrees at 8 bases. The CDR3 runs 15 residues. CDR1 is SGDLS, CDR2 YYNGEE, per germline. V lost 3 bases and J lost 0; bases outside the gene matches: 4. The CDR3 region has the DNA TGTGCCAGCAGCGCGACAGGGGCCATGAACACTGAAGCTTTCTTT. Its protein product is CASSATGAMNTEAFF.

The CDR3: CASSPDPRYTEAFF. Written as DNA, the CDR3 is TGTGCCAGCAGCCCTGATCCGCGGTACACTGAAGCTTTCTTT. The chain combines TRBV7-2 with TRBJ1-1; the D is unclear. V dropped 5 bases and J dropped 3 bases, with 13 bases sitting between them. There are 14 residues in the CDR3. CDR1 is SGHTA, CDR2 FQGNSA, per germline.

The chain carries TRBV11-2 and TRBJ1-2, with TRBD1 matching over 8 bases. V gave up 1 base and J gave up 13 bases; unmatched junction bases: 8. CDR3 length: 13 amino acids. Germline V CDR1 and CDR2: SGHAT, FQNNGV. The CDR3 region is CASSLVAGQVATF. In DNA form, the CDR3 reads TGTGCCAGCAGCTTAGTCGCGGGACAGGTCGCCACCTTC.

This sequence joins TRBV5-4 and TRBJ1-1; TRBD1 matches 7 bases. Germline CDR1 SGHNT, CDR2 YYREEE (reference sequence). CDR3 length: 16 residues. The trim removed 1 base at V and 5 bases at J, leaving 11 bases unmatched. The CDR3 DNA reads as TGTGCCAGCAGCTTGAGGGGGGCAGGGGGGAAGACTGAAGCTTTCTTT. Protein product: CASSLRGAGGKTEAFF.

This clone was counted between two and nine times. V usage is TRBV2 and J usage is TRBJ2-3; 8 nucleotides line up with TRBD1. The V gene's germline CDR1 is SNHLY and CDR2 FYNNEI. Unmatched junction bases numbered 2, after V lost 8 bases and J lost 1 base. This CDR3 has 13 amino acids. CDR3: CASSGQGTDTQYF. Here the CDR3 DNA reads TGTGCCAGCTCGGGACAGGGCACAGATACGCAGTATTTT. Drawing the rest from reference TRBV2 and TRBJ2-3, the complete variable domain is EPEVTQTPSHQVTQMGQEVILRCVPISNHLYFYWYRQILGQKVEFLVSFYNNEISEKSEIFDDQFSVERPDGSNFTLKIRSTKLEDSAMYFCASSGQGTDTQYFGPGTRLTVL.

The chain links TRBV19 to TRBJ1-1, with D hard to call. V was cut by 4 bases and J by 1 base, with 10 bases left in between. The length of the CDR3 is 14 residues. CDR1 is LNHDA, CDR2 SQIVND, per germline (reference sequence). The CDR3 region is CASSNPDWNTEAFF. The CDR3 DNA is TGTGCCAGTAGTAATCCGGACTGGAACACTGAAGCTTTCTTT.

This clone showed up just once. The CDR3 sequence: CASSQFGGNEQFF. DNA for the CDR3: TGTGCCAGCAGCCAGTTTGGGGGGAATGAGCAGTTCTTC. The chain carries TRBV3-1 (or the pseudogene TRBV3-2) and TRBJ2-1, with a tentative D call TRBD2 (6 bases). The V gene lost 3 bases and the J gene lost 7 bases, with 10 bases spanning the gap. Germline V gene sequence: CDR1 LGHDT, CDR2 YNNKEL (reference sequence). The CDR3 covers 13 residues.

This chain connects TRBV28 to TRBJ2-1, with 9 bases identical to TRBD1. Trimming at V came to 5 bases and at J to 2 bases, leaving 13 bases not matched to a gene. Germline V gene sequence: CDR1 MDHEN, CDR2 SYDVKM. The CDR3 sequence is 18 residues long. DNA for the CDR3: TGTGCCAGCAGTGGGGTGACAGGGGGTGGGAGCCCCTACAATGAGCAGTTCTTC. It is translated as CASSGVTGGGSPYNEQFF.

The V call is TRBV18, the J call TRBJ1-6, with TRBD1 identical over 8 bases. The CDR3 is 15 amino acids. The germline V gene has CDR1 KGHSH and CDR2 LQKENI. Trimming removed 3 bases from V and 6 bases from J; junction bases left unmatched: 4. As DNA, the CDR3 is TGTGCCAGCTCACCCGCGGGACAGGCTAATTCACCCCTCCACTTT. As protein: CASSPAGQANSPLHF.